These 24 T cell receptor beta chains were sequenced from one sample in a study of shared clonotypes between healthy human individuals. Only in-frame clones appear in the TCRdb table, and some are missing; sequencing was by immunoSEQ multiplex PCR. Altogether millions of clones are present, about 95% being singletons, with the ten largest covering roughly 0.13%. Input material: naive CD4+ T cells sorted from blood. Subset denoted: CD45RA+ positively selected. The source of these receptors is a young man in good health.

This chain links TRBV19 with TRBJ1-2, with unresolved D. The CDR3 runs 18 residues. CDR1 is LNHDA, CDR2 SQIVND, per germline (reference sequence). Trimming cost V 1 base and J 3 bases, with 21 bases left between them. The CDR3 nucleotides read TGTGCCAGTAGTATAGGGTGGGCAGGAGGACCGGCAGACTATGGCTACACCTTC. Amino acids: CASSIGWAGGPADYGYTF.

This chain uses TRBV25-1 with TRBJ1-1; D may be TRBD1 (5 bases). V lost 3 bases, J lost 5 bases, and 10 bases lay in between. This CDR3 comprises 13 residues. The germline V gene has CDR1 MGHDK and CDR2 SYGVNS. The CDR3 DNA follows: TGTGCCAGCAGTGATGGGGGACGTACTGAAGCTTTCTTT. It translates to CASSDGGRTEAFF.

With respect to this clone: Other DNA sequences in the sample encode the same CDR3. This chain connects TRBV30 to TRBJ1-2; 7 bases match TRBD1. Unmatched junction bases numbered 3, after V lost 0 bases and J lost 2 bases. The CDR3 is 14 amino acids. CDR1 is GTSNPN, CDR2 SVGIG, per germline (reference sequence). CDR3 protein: CAWSVAGGNYGYTF. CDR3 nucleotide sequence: TGTGCCTGGAGTGTGGCAGGGGGAAACTATGGCTACACCTTC.

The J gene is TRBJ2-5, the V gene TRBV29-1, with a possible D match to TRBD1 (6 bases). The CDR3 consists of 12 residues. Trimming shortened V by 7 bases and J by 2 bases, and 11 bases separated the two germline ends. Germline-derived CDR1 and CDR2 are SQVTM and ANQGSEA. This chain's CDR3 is CSARQAQETQYF. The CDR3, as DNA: TGCAGCGCCCGACAGGCTCAAGAGACCCAGTACTTC.

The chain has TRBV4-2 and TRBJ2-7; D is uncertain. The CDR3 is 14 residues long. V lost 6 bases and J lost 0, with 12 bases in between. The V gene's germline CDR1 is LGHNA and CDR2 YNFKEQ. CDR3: CASRQQSLSYEQYF. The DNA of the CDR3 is TGTGCCAGCAGACAGCAGTCACTCTCCTACGAGCAGTACTTC.

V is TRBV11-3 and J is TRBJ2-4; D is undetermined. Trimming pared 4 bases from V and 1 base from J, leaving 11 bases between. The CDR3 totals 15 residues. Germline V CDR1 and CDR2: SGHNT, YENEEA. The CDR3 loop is CASSSARVAKNIQYF. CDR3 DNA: TGTGCCAGCAGCTCTGCCCGAGTCGCCAAAAACATTCAGTACTTC.

The CDR3 DNA reads as TGTGCCAGCAGTTTAGCCCCCGGGACAAAGGCCGAGCAGTACTTC. Its translation: CASSLAPGTKAEQYF. The gene calls are TRBV27 and TRBJ2-7; a weak D match, TRBD1 (6 bases). The length of the CDR3 is 15 residues. V lost 2 bases and J lost 6, with 17 bases in between. Germline CDR1 MNHEY, CDR2 SMNVEV (reference sequence).

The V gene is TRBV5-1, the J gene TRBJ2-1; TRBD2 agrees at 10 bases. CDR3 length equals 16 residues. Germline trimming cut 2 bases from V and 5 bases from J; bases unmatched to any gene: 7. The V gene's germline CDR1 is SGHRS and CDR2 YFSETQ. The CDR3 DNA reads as TGCGCCAGCAGCTTCGTGGAAGCGGGGGGGAACAATGAGCAGTTCTTC. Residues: CASSFVEAGGNNEQFF.

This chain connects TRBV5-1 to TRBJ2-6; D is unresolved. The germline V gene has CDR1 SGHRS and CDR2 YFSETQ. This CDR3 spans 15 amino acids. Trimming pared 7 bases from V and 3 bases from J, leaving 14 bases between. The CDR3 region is CASGLRADGANVLTF. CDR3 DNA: TGCGCCAGCGGGTTACGGGCTGATGGGGCCAACGTCCTGACTTTC.

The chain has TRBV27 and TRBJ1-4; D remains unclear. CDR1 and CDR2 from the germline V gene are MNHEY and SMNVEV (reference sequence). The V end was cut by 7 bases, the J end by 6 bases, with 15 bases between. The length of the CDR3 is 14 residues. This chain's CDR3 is CASTRAGRYEKLFF. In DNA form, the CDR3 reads TGTGCCAGCACCCGAGCTGGGCGGTATGAAAAACTGTTTTTT.

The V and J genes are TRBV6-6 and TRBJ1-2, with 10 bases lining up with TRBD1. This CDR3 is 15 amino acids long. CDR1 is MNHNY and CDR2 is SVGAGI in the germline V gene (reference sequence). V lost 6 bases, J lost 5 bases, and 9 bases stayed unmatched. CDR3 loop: CASRTRTGGMYGYTF. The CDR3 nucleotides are TGTGCCAGCAGAACACGGACAGGGGGAATGTATGGCTACACCTTC.

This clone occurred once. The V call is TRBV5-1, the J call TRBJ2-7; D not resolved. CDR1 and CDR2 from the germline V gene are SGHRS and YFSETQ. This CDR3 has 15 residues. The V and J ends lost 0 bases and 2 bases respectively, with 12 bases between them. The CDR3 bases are TGCGCCAGCAGCTTGGGGGGAACTGCCCCCTACGAGCAGTACTTC. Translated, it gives CASSLGGTAPYEQYF.

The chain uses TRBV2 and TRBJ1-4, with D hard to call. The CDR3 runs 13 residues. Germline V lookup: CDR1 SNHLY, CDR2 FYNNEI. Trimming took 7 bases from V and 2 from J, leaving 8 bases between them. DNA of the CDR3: TGTGCCAGCATGGAACAGACTAATGAAAAACTGTTTTTT. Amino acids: CASMEQTNEKLFF.

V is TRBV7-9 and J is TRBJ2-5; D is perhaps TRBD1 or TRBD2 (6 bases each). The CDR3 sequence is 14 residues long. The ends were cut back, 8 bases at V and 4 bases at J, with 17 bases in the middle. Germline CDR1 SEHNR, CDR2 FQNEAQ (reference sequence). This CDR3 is CASSEGGNGETQYF. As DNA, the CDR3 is TGTGCCAGCTCAGAAGGGGGGAACGGAGAGACCCAGTACTTC.

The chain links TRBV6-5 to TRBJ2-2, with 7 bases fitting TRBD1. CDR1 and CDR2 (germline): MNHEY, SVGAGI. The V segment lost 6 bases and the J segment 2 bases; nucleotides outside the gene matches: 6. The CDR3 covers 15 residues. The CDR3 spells CASRPGTANTGELFF. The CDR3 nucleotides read TGTGCCAGCAGACCTGGGACAGCAAACACCGGGGAGCTGTTTTTT.

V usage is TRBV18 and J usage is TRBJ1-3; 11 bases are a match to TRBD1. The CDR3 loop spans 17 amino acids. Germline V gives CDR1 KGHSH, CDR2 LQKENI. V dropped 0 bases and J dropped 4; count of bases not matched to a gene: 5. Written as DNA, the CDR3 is TGTGCCAGCTCACCACCGGGACAGGGGGTTGGAGGAAACACCATATATTTT. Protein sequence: CASSPPGQGVGGNTIYF.

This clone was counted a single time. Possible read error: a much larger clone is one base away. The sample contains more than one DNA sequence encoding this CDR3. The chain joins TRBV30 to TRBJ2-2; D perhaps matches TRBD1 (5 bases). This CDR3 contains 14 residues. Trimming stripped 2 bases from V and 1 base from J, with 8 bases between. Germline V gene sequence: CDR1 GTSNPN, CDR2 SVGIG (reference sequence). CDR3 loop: CAWSPGQNTGELFF. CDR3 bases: TGTGCCTGGAGTCCCGGACAGAACACCGGGGAGCTGTTTTTT. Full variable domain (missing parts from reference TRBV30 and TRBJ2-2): SQTIHQWPATLVQPVGSPLSLECTVEGTSNPNLYWYRQAAGRGLQLLFYSVGIGQISSEVPQNLSASRPQDRQFILSSKKLLLSDSGFYLCAWSPGQNTGELFFGEGSRLTVL.

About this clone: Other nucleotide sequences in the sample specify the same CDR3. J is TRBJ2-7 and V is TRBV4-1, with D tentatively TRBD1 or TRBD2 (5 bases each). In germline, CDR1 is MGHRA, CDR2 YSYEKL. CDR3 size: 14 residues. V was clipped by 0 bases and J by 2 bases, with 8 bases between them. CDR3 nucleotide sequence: TGCGCCAGCAGCCAAGATCGGGGACCCTACGAGCAGTACTTC. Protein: CASSQDRGPYEQYF.

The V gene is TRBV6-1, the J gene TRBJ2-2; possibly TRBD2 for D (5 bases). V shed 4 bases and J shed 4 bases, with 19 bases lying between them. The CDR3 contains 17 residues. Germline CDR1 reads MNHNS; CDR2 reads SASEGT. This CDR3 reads CASSVTVHVGSTGELFF. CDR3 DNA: TGTGCCAGCAGTGTAACGGTGCATGTTGGGAGCACCGGGGAGCTGTTTTTT.

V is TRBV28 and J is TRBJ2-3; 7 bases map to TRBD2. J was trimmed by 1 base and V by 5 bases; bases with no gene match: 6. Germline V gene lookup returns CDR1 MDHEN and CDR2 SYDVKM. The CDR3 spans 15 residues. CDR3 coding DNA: TGTGCCAGCAGTCCAGGAGCGGGGCGCACAGATACGCAGTATTTT. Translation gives CASSPGAGRTDTQYF.

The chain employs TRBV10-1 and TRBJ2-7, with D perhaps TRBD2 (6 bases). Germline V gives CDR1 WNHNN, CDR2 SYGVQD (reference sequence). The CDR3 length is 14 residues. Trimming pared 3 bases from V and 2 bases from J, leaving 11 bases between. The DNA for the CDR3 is TGCGCCAGCAGTGAAGGAGGGGATCCCTACGAGCAGTACTTC. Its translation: CASSEGGDPYEQYF.

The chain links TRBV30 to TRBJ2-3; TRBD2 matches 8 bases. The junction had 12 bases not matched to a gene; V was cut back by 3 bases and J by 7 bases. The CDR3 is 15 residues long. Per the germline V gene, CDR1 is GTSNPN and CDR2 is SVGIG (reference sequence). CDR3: CAWSPVAGGSYTQYF. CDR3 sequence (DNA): TGTGCCTGGAGCCCAGTGGCGGGAGGATCATATACGCAGTATTTT.

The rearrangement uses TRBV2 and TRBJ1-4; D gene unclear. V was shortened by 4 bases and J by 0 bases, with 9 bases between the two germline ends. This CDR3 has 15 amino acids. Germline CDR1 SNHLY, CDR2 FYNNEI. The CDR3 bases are TGTGCCAGCAGTGTACCGACTGCAACTAATGAAAAACTGTTTTTT. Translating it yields CASSVPTATNEKLFF.

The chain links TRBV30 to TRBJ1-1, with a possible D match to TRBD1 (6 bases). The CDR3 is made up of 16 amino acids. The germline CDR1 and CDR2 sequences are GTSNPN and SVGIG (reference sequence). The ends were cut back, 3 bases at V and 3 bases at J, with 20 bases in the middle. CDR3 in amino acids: CAWREQGAGRYTEAFF. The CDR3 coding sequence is TGTGCCTGGAGAGAACAGGGCGCGGGGAGATACACTGAAGCTTTCTTT.